These T cell receptor beta chains were read from a single sample in a study of CXCR3-negative and CXCR3-positive naive CD8 T cells. For each CDR3 protein, TCRdb gives one entry from its re-call of the 5' RACE reads, without DNA. The repertoire shows around 60,000 distinct CDR3 sequences; the top ten hold about 0.49%. Sequencing was performed on naive CXCR3+ CD8+ T cells from blood. The receptor set was obtained from a human donor in good health. Some clones in this sample may be carry-over from other donors' samples. CDR3s include the opening cysteine and the closing phenylalanine or tryptophan. Not every row has a clone size; where given, it reads once, few, many or a size class.

V	size	J	CDR3
TRBV4-2	.	TRBJ1-2	CASSQDHDTLGGYTF
TRBV20-1	.	TRBJ2-7	CSARDGGTPNSYEQYF
TRBV3-1	.	TRBJ2-2	CASTARGGQLSTGELFF
TRBV7-9	.	TRBJ1-5	CASSFTAQPQHF
TRBV7-9	.	TRBJ2-7	CASSLPEPYEQYF
TRBV11-2	.	TRBJ1-2	CASKLEPYGYTF
TRBV24-1	.	TRBJ2-3	CATSDSLGDTQYF
TRBV24-1	.	TRBJ2-3	CATSEKTGVATDTQYF
TRBV3-1	.	TRBJ2-1	CASSQGTSGALYNEQFF
TRBV7-3	.	TRBJ2-5	CASSLTAGVETQYF
TRBV7-9	.	TRBJ2-7	CASSTAGSEKAYEQYF
TRBV7-9	.	TRBJ1-1	CASSLGVLNTEAFF
TRBV21-1	.	TRBJ1-1	CASSKSPTGDRGAFF
TRBV6-5	.	TRBJ2-5	CASRGTELYQETQYF
TRBV29-1	.	TRBJ2-3	CSGSGIVESDTQYF
TRBV7-7	medium-sized	TRBJ1-2	CASSVPGQGDYGYTF
TRBV21-1	.	TRBJ2-5	CASSKSWTQYF
TRBV2	.	TRBJ2-3	CAYRGSSTDTQYF
TRBV6-5	.	TRBJ2-1	CASSTGLVEFF
TRBV12-5	.	TRBJ1-4	CASGFAPGQLNEKLFF
TRBV7-2	.	TRBJ1-1	CASSLSTYMNTEAFF
TRBV19	.	TRBJ1-1	CASSLGAAAEAFF
TRBV11-2	.	TRBJ2-1	CASSLINPAGVFNEQFF
TRBV5-6	.	TRBJ1-1	CASSLGTGGTEAFF
TRBV29-1	.	TRBJ1-2	CSVVVGGLGYTF
TRBV5-1	.	TRBJ2-7	CASSRTRPDSSYEQYF
TRBV19	.	TRBJ1-5	CASRAPMDQPQHF